The T cell receptor beta chain under discussion was sequenced for a study of Graves' ophthalmopathy and Graves' hyperthyroidism. Ophthalmopathy was moderately-to-severely active, CAS at least 3, NOSPECS at least 4, lasting under 3 months. J lost 3 bases, V lost 4 bases, and 6 bases had no gene match. Germline CDR1 DFQATT, CDR2 SNEGSKA (reference sequence). The CDR3 totals 13 residues. Amplification of TCR beta CDR3 regions used RNA transcripts. HTBI primers primed a first-round RT-PCR, and a second-round multiplex PCR followed. Via MiXCR, TCRdb re-called the multiplex PCR reads, giving one row per CDR3 protein. The table lists 500,000 to 800,000 distinct CDR3 sequences, roughly two fifths of them singletons.

This clonotype was obtained from an adult man with Graves' ophthalmopathy. Sequenced input: peripheral blood. The chain carries TRBV20-1 and TRBJ2-7, with 7 bases lining up with TRBD2. CDR3 amino acids: CSATLGGDYEQYF. In DNA, the CDR3 is TGCAGTGCTACCTTGGGGGGGGACTACGAGCAGTACTTC.